This TCR beta chain came from a study of blood T cell repertoires in COVID-19. V was clipped by 5 bases and J by 5 bases, with 10 bases between them. This CDR3 contains 12 residues. Germline lookup yields CDR1 SEHNR and CDR2 FQNEAQ (reference sequence). Seattle's enrolled individuals joined amid active infection and were then monitored longitudinally. Original processing methods: Nucleated cell number was recorded as an estimate derived from reference gene primer amplification. The method was immunoSEQ multiplex PCR; TCRdb's version includes in-frame clones alone and lacks a portion of them. That table furnishes V, J and clone size, whereas the DNA furnished D and trimming. The table includes more than 200,000 clones, 70% to 90% detected once. This clone came up once.

This chain joins TRBV7-9 and TRBJ2-7; no firm D call. This sequence was found in a woman aged 55-69 years with COVID-19, enrolled during active disease. Source material: peripheral blood. CDR3 amino acids: CASSRVVNEQYF. Written as DNA, the CDR3 is TGTGCCAGCAGCCGGGTGGTGAACGAGCAGTACTTC.